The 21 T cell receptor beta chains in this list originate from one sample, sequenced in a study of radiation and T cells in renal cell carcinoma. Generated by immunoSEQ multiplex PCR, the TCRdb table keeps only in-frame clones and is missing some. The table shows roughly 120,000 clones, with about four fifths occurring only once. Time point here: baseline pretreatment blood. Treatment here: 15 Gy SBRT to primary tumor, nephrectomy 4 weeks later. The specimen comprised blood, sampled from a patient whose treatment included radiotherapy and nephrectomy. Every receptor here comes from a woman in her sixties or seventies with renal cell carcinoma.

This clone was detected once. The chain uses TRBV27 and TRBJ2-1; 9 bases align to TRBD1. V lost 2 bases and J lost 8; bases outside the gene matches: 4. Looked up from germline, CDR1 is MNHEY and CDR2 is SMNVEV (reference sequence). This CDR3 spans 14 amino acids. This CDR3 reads CASSLRDREDEQFF. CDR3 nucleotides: TGTGCCAGCAGTTTAAGGGACAGGGAGGATGAGCAGTTCTTC.

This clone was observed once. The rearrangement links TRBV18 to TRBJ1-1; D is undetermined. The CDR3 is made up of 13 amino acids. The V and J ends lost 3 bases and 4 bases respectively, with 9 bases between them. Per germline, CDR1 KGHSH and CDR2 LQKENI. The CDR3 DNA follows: TGTGCCAGCTCACCTCGAGAGGGCACTGAAGCTTTCTTT. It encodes CASSPREGTEAFF.

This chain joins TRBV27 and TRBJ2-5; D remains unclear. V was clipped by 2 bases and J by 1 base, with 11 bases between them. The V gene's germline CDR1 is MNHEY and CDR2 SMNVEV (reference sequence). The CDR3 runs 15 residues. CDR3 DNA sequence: TGTGCCAGCAGTTTACCTGGACGGTTCCAAGAGACCCAGTACTTC. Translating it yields CASSLPGRFQETQYF.

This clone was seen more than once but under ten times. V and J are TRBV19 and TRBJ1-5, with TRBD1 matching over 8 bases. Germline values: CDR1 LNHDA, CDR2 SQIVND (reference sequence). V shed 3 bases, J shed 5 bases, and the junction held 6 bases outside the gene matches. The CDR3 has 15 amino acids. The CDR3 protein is CASSIHRGRDQPQHF. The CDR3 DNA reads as TGTGCCAGTAGTATTCACAGGGGGAGGGATCAGCCCCAGCATTTT.

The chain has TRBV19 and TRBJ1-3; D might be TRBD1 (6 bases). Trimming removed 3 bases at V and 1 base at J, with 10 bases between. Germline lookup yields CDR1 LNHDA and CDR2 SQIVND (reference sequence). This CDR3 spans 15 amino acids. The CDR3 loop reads CASSIGGQSGNTIYF. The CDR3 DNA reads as TGTGCCAGTAGTATTGGGGGGCAGTCTGGAAACACCATATATTTT.

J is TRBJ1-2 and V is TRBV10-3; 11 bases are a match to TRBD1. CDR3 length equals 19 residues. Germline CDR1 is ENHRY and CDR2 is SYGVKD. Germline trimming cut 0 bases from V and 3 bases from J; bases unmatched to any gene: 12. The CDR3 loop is CAISESMDRGRLRDYGYTF. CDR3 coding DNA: TGTGCCATCAGTGAGTCGATGGACAGGGGGCGTTTGAGGGACTATGGCTACACCTTC.

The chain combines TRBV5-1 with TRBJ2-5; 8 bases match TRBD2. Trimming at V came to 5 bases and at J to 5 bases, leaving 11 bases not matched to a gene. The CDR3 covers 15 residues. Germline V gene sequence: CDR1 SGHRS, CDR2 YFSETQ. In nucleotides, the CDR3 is TGCGCCAGCAGGAATCGAGCGGGGGCCGGGGAGACCCAGTACTTC. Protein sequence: CASRNRAGAGETQYF.

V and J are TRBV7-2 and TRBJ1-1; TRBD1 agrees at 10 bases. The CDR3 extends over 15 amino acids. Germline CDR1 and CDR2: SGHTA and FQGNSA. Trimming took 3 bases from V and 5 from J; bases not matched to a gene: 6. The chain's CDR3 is CASSLWTGGGTEAFF. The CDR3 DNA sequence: TGTGCCAGCAGCTTGTGGACAGGGGGTGGAACTGAAGCTTTCTTT. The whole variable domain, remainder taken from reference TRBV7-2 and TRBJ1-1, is GAGVSQSPSNKVTEKGKDVELRCDPISGHTALYWYRQSLGQGLEFLIYFQGNSAPDKSGLPSDRFSAERTGGSVSTLTIQRTQQEDSAVYLCASSLWTGGGTEAFFGQGTRLTVV.

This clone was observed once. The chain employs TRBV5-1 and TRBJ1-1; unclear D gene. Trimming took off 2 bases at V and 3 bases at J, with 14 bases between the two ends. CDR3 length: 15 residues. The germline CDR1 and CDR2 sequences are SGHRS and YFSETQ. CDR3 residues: CASSLDTFVHTEAFF. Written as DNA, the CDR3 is TGCGCCAGCAGCTTAGACACCTTCGTCCACACTGAAGCTTTCTTT.

The CDR3 region is CASSLATGTYSYEQYF. CDR3 DNA sequence: TGTGCCAGCAGCTTGGCGACAGGGACCTACTCCTACGAGCAGTACTTC. V gene TRBV7-2 combines with J gene TRBJ2-7; TRBD1 aligns across 7 bases. V trimming: 3 bases; J trimming: 0 bases; junction bases outside the gene matches: 8. CDR1 and CDR2 from the germline V gene are SGHTA and FQGNSA. This CDR3 is 16 amino acids long.

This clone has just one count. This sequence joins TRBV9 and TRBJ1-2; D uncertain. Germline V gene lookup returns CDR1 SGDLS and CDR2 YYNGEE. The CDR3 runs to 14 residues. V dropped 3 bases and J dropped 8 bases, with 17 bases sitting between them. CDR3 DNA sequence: TGTGCCAGCAGCGCCCTGGGCAGGTCCACGGGCTACACCTTC. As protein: CASSALGRSTGYTF.

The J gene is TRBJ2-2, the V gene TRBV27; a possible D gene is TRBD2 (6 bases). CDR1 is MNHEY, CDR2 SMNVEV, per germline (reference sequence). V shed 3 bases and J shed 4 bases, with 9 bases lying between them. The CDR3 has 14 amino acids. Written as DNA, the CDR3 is TGTGCCAGCAGTTTGGCGGGGTCCACCGGGGAGCTGTTTTTT. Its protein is CASSLAGSTGELFF.

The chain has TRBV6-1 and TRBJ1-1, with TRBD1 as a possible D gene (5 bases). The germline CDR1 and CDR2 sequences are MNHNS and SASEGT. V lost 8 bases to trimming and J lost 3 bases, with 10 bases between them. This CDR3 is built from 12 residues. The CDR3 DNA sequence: TGTGCCAGCGGGGACCCCTACACTGAAGCTTTCTTT. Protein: CASGDPYTEAFF.

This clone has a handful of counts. The CDR3 nucleotides read TGTGCCAGCAGCTTAGGTCTAGGGGACACGGACTCCTACGAGCAGTACTTC. It translates to CASSLGLGDTDSYEQYF. V is TRBV7-9 and J is TRBJ2-7; D may be TRBD1 (6 bases). The CDR3 length is 17 residues. CDR1 and CDR2 (germline): SEHNR, FQNEAQ (reference sequence). The germline V and J ends were trimmed by 1 base and 0 bases, with 16 bases remaining between them.

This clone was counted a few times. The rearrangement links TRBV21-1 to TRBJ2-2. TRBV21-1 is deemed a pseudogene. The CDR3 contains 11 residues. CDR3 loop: CASSNTGELFF. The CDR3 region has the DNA TGTGCCAGCAGCAACACCGGGGAGCTGTTTTTT.

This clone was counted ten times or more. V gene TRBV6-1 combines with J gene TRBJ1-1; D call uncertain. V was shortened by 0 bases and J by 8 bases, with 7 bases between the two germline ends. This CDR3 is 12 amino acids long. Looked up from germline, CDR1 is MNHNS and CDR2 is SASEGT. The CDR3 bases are TGTGCCAGCAGTGAAGCGAGGTTGGAAGCTTTCTTT. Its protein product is CASSEARLEAFF.

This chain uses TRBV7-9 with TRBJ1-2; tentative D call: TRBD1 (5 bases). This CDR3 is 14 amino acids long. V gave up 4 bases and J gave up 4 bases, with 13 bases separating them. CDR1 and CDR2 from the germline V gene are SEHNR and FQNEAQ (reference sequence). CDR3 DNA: TGTGCCAGCAGCTCGGAGGGCGGGACCTATGGCTACACCTTC. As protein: CASSSEGGTYGYTF.

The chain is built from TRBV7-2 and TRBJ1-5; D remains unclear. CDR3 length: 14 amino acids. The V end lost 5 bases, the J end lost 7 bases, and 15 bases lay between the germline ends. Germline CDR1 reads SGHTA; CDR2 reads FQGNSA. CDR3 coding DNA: TGTGCCAGCAGCCAGACTCTTTCTCGGCAGCCCCAGCATTTT. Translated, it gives CASSQTLSRQPQHF. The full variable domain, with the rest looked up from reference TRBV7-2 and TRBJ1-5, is GAGVSQSPSNKVTEKGKDVELRCDPISGHTALYWYRQSLGQGLEFLIYFQGNSAPDKSGLPSDRFSAERTGGSVSTLTIQRTQQEDSAVYLCASSQTLSRQPQHFGDGTRLSIL.

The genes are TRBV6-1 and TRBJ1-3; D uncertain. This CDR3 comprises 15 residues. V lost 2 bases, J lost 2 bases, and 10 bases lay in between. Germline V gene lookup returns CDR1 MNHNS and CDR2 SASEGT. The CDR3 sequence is CASSEFGRPGNTIYF. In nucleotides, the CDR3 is TGTGCCAGCAGTGAATTTGGCAGGCCTGGAAACACCATATATTTT.

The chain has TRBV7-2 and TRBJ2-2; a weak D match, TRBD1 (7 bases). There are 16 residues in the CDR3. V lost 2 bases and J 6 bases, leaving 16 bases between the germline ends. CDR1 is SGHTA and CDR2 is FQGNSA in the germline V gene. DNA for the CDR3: TGTGCCAGCAGCTTAAACAGGGGCGGGATCCCCGGGGAGCTGTTTTTT. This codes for CASSLNRGGIPGELFF.

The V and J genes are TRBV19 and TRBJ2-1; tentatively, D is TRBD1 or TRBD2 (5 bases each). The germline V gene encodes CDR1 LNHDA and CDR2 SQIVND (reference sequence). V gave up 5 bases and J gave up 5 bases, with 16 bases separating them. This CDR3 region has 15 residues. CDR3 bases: TGTGCCAGTAGTCCCTACGCGAGGGGCGACAATGAGCAGTTCTTC. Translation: CASSPYARGDNEQFF.